Listed below are T cell receptor beta chains from one sample, sequenced in a study of T cells in localized non-small cell lung cancer. The data were produced by immunoSEQ multiplex PCR, yet TCRdb's version contains in-frame clones alone and is incomplete. The table includes about 1,300 clones, about 30% detected once. The material sequenced was lung tumor tissue, taken before any cancer treatment. These receptors were collected from a male donor aged 60 or over with stage I lung adenocarcinoma. Both conserved end residues are part of each CDR3. Fields, in order: D gene, clone size, V gene, J gene, CDR3 DNA, CDR3 protein. D genes are given only for firm matches. Some rows mark clone size as missing; the rest say once, few, many or name a class of expanded clone.

d_gene: TRBD1; abundance: .; v_gene: TRBV28; j_gene: TRBJ1-5; CDR3nt: TGTGCCAGCTTCGCACGACAGGGCTCCCAGCCCCAGCATTTT; CDR3aa: CASFARQGSQPQHF
d_gene: .; abundance: few; v_gene: TRBV9; j_gene: TRBJ1-5; CDR3nt: TGTGCCAGCAGCGCAGACGGACAGCCCCCCGCCAATCAGCCCCAGCATTTT; CDR3aa: CASSADGQPPANQPQHF
d_gene: .; abundance: medium-sized; v_gene: TRBV11-3; j_gene: TRBJ1-2; CDR3nt: TGTGCCAGCAGCTCTCCCTCGCGGACAGAAGGCTACACCTTC; CDR3aa: CASSSPSRTEGYTF
d_gene: TRBD2; abundance: .; v_gene: TRBV30; j_gene: TRBJ2-1; CDR3nt: TGTGCCTGCCCTAGCGGGAGTCGGAATGAGCAGTTCTTC; CDR3aa: CACPSGSRNEQFF
d_gene: .; abundance: few; v_gene: TRBV10-2; j_gene: TRBJ1-1; CDR3nt: TGCGCCAGCAGTGACCAGGGGCTCGCTGAAGCTTTCTTT; CDR3aa: CASSDQGLAEAFF
d_gene: .; abundance: medium-sized; v_gene: TRBV11-3; j_gene: TRBJ2-1; CDR3nt: TGTGCCAGCAGCTTAACGTCTACCTCCTACAATGAGCAGTTCTTC; CDR3aa: CASSLTSTSYNEQFF
d_gene: TRBD1; abundance: few; v_gene: TRBV6-8; j_gene: TRBJ1-2; CDR3nt: TGTGCCAGCTCGTGGGGCAGGGGGCTCTATGGCTACACCTTC; CDR3aa: CASSWGRGLYGYTF
d_gene: TRBD1; abundance: .; v_gene: TRBV19; j_gene: TRBJ2-2; CDR3nt: TGTGCCAGTAGTGAGGGACAGTACACCGGGGAGCTGTTTTTT; CDR3aa: CASSEGQYTGELFF
d_gene: TRBD1; abundance: .; v_gene: TRBV9; j_gene: TRBJ1-2; CDR3nt: TGTGCCAGCAGGATCGACAGGGATGGTGGCTACACCTTC; CDR3aa: CASRIDRDGGYTF
d_gene: TRBD1; abundance: few; v_gene: TRBV28; j_gene: TRBJ1-2; CDR3nt: TGTGCCAGCAGGATACAGGGGGGCTATGGCTACACCTTC; CDR3aa: CASRIQGGYGYTF
d_gene: .; abundance: few; v_gene: TRBV9; j_gene: TRBJ2-1; CDR3nt: TGTGCCAGCAGCTCCACTGAGGGTGTCCTAGATGAGCAGTTCTTC; CDR3aa: CASSSTEGVLDEQFF
d_gene: .; abundance: .; v_gene: TRBV6-8; j_gene: TRBJ2-6; CDR3nt: TGTGCCATCAGTGGGGGGCTAGCCGCTGGGGCCAACGTCCTGACTTTC; CDR3aa: CAISGGLAAGANVLTF
d_gene: TRBD2; abundance: .; v_gene: TRBV6-8; j_gene: TRBJ2-1; CDR3nt: TGTGCCAGCAGTCGACTAGCGGGAGCGTCCTACAATGAGCAGTTCTTC; CDR3aa: CASSRLAGASYNEQFF
d_gene: .; abundance: .; v_gene: TRBV5-3; j_gene: TRBJ2-7; CDR3nt: TGTGCCAGAAGCTTGTCCACCCTAACCTACGAGCAGTACTTC; CDR3aa: CARSLSTLTYEQYF
d_gene: TRBD1; abundance: few; v_gene: TRBV6-8; j_gene: TRBJ1-6; CDR3nt: TGTGCCAGCAACCAGGGGGCACATTCACCCCTCCACTTT; CDR3aa: CASNQGAHSPLHF
d_gene: TRBD1; abundance: .; v_gene: TRBV11-3; j_gene: TRBJ1-1; CDR3nt: TGTGCCAGCAGCTTACCAGGGGGCGCGATCACTGAAGCTTTCTTT; CDR3aa: CASSLPGGAITEAFF
d_gene: .; abundance: .; v_gene: TRBV10-3; j_gene: TRBJ2-7; CDR3nt: TGTGCCATCAGTGAGTCTGGCCAGGTGGGCGAGCAGTACTTC; CDR3aa: CAISESGQVGEQYF
d_gene: TRBD2; abundance: .; v_gene: TRBV18; j_gene: TRBJ2-1; CDR3nt: TGTGCCAGCTCTCCGGGACTAGCGGGGGGCTACAATGAGCAGTTCTTC; CDR3aa: CASSPGLAGGYNEQFF
d_gene: TRBD2; abundance: few; v_gene: TRBV15; j_gene: TRBJ2-3; CDR3nt: TGTGCCACCAGCAGAGGATTAGCGGGGGACCACACAGATACGCAGTATTTT; CDR3aa: CATSRGLAGDHTDTQYF
d_gene: .; abundance: few; v_gene: TRBV11-3; j_gene: TRBJ2-3; CDR3nt: TGTGCCAGCAGCTTAGGCCCGGAAACAGATACGCAGTATTTT; CDR3aa: CASSLGPETDTQYF
d_gene: .; abundance: large; v_gene: TRBV6-8; j_gene: TRBJ1-2; CDR3nt: TGTGCCAGCAGACCCGAAGGGGCCCTACTCAGCTATGGCTACACCTTC; CDR3aa: CASRPEGALLSYGYTF
d_gene: .; abundance: .; v_gene: TRBV19; j_gene: TRBJ2-7; CDR3nt: TGTGCCAGTAGCAAATCTACCTCCTACGAGCAGTACTTC; CDR3aa: CASSKSTSYEQYF
d_gene: .; abundance: few; v_gene: TRBV4-1; j_gene: TRBJ2-1; CDR3nt: TGCGCCAGCAGCCAAGATAGTCGCGAGGCCCGCTACAATGAGCAGTTCTTC; CDR3aa: CASSQDSREARYNEQFF
d_gene: TRBD2; abundance: few; v_gene: TRBV28; j_gene: TRBJ2-7; CDR3nt: TGTGCCAGCAGTTCAGTAGCGGGACGTGCCTACGAGCAGTACTTC; CDR3aa: CASSSVAGRAYEQYF
d_gene: .; abundance: few; v_gene: TRBV6-8; j_gene: TRBJ1-2; CDR3nt: TGTGCCAGCACCCGGGACCCCGGTTTATCTGGCTACACCTTC; CDR3aa: CASTRDPGLSGYTF
d_gene: .; abundance: few; v_gene: TRBV11-3; j_gene: TRBJ2-2; CDR3nt: TGTGCCAGCACCCAGTCAGGGGCCAACACCGGGGAGCTGTTTTTT; CDR3aa: CASTQSGANTGELFF
d_gene: .; abundance: few; v_gene: TRBV6-8; j_gene: TRBJ2-5; CDR3nt: TGTGCCATCAGCCGGACAGCCCAGGAGACCCAGTACTTC; CDR3aa: CAISRTAQETQYF
d_gene: .; abundance: .; v_gene: TRBV11-3; j_gene: TRBJ2-2; CDR3nt: TGTGCCAGCAGCTTAGGAGCAGGAGGGTGGGGAACCGGGGAGCTGTTTTTT; CDR3aa: CASSLGAGGWGTGELFF
d_gene: .; abundance: .; v_gene: TRBV18; j_gene: TRBJ1-1; CDR3nt: TGTGCCAGCTCACCCGCGACAGGAATGAACACTGAAGCTTTCTTT; CDR3aa: CASSPATGMNTEAFF
d_gene: .; abundance: .; v_gene: TRBV19; j_gene: TRBJ1-5; CDR3nt: TGTGCCAGTAGTAACCAGGGCTCTCAGCCCCAGCATTTT; CDR3aa: CASSNQGSQPQHF